Listed here are 9 T cell receptor beta chains from one sample, sequenced in a study of beta chain features in type 1 diabetes. Sequenced material consisted of expressed TCRB transcripts (all of the isolated RNA was reverse transcribed). Sequenced by immunoSEQ multiplex PCR; TCRdb stores in-frame clones only, minus some. The repertoire holds around 340,000 clones, with less than 10% as singletons. The specimen sequenced was central memory CD4+ T cells from blood. The receptor source for this set is a woman aged 18-29 years in good health.

This sequence joins TRBV7-2 and TRBJ2-5; 9 bases are shared with TRBD1. Looked up from germline, CDR1 is SGHTA and CDR2 is FQGNSA. The CDR3 runs 14 residues. J lost 7 bases, V lost 6 bases, and 9 bases had no gene match. In nucleotides, the CDR3 is TGTGCCAGCAGTTTCACACAGGGGGCCGGGACCCAGTACTTC. Protein: CASSFTQGAGTQYF.

This clone was counted only a few times. The chain employs TRBV6-5 and TRBJ2-3; no clear D gene. The CDR3 sequence is 12 residues long. V gave up 5 bases and J gave up 6 bases, with 9 bases separating them. The germline V gene has CDR1 MNHEY and CDR2 SVGAGI. CDR3 residues: CASSPVGDTQYF. The CDR3 DNA sequence: TGTGCCAGCAGTCCCGTTGGGGATACGCAGTATTTT.

This clone was counted a few times. This chain uses TRBV7-2 with TRBJ2-4, with D possibly matching TRBD2 (6 bases). This CDR3 region has 15 residues. The germline V and J ends were trimmed by 0 bases and 5 bases, with 11 bases remaining between them. Per the germline V gene, CDR1 is SGHTA and CDR2 is FQGNSA. This chain's CDR3 is CASSLATGSQNIQYF. CDR3 DNA: TGTGCCAGCAGCTTAGCGACCGGGAGTCAAAACATTCAGTACTTC.

A few counts support this clone. This chain uses TRBV7-2 with TRBJ1-2; D is unresolved. The ends were cut back, 5 bases at V and 6 bases at J, with 10 bases in the middle. CDR1 and CDR2 from the germline V gene are SGHTA and FQGNSA. The CDR3 runs to 12 residues. The CDR3 here is CASSRQRDGYTF. The CDR3, as DNA: TGTGCCAGCAGCCGGCAAAGAGATGGCTACACCTTC.

This clone was counted between two and nine times. The chain couples TRBV19 to TRBJ2-7; perhaps TRBD2 as D (6 bases). The germline V and J ends were trimmed by 5 bases and 2 bases, with 19 bases remaining between them. CDR3 length: 16 residues. Germline V lookup: CDR1 LNHDA, CDR2 SQIVND (reference sequence). The CDR3 reads CASSHTPGLVPYEQYF. The CDR3 bases are TGTGCCAGTAGTCATACTCCGGGACTGGTTCCCTACGAGCAGTACTTC. Filled out from reference TRBV19 and TRBJ2-7, the complete variable domain reads DGGITQSPKYLFRKEGQNVTLSCEQNLNHDAMYWYRQDPGQGLRLIYYSQIVNDFQKGDIAEGYSVSREKKESFPLTVTSAQKNPTAFYLCASSHTPGLVPYEQYFGPGTRLTVT.

This chain uses TRBV10-3 with TRBJ1-3; the D gene is possibly TRBD1 (6 bases). The CDR3 loop spans 12 amino acids. In germline, CDR1 is ENHRY, CDR2 SYGVKD. Trimming cost V 8 bases and J 2 bases, with 7 bases left between them. CDR3 amino acids: CAIAGAGNTIYF. The CDR3 nucleotides are TGTGCCATCGCAGGGGCTGGAAACACCATATATTTT.

This clone was recorded a few times. This chain links TRBV6-6 with TRBJ2-3; D gene unclear. Germline V gene data show CDR1 as MNHNY and CDR2 as SVGAGI (reference sequence). V was pared by 5 bases and J by 1 base, with 10 bases between. There are 14 residues in the CDR3. The CDR3 sequence: CASSRTQRTDTQYF. For the CDR3, the DNA is TGTGCCAGCAGTAGGACCCAGCGCACAGATACGCAGTATTTT.

This clone came up a few times. The rearrangement links TRBV6-5 to TRBJ1-1, with D possibly being TRBD1 (5 bases). The germline CDR1 and CDR2 sequences are MNHEY and SVGAGI. V lost 4 bases, J lost 8 bases, and 14 bases lay in between. This CDR3 has 13 residues. CDR3 bases: TGTGCCAGCAGTTGGCTCGGGGGAGAAGAAGCTTTCTTT. Translated: CASSWLGGEEAFF.

The chain uses TRBV7-8 and TRBJ2-1; maybe TRBD2 (6 bases). This CDR3 contains 12 residues. Trimming removed 1 base at V and 12 bases at J, with 10 bases between. The germline V gene has CDR1 SGHVS and CDR2 FQNEAQ. CDR3 sequence: CASSLGREGQFF. The CDR3 nucleotides are TGTGCCAGCAGCTTAGGGCGGGAAGGGCAGTTCTTC. The full variable domain, rest sourced from reference TRBV7-8 and TRBJ2-1, is GAGVSQSPRYKVAKRGQDVALRCDPISGHVSLFWYQQALGQGPEFLTYFQNEAQLDKSGLPSDRFFAERPEGSVSTLKIQRTQQEDSAVYLCASSLGREGQFFGPGTRLTVL.